The 20 T cell receptor beta chains below come from one sample, sequenced in a study of blood T cell repertoires in COVID-19. The assay was immunoSEQ multiplex PCR, and TCRdb's table has in-frame clones only and misses some. The sample holds 200,000 to 300,000 clones, 75% to 90% seen once. Material: peripheral blood. These receptors came from a woman aged 40 to 49 who had recovered from COVID-19.

The chain carries TRBV6-6 and TRBJ1-1, with 9 bases aligning to TRBD1. Germline-derived CDR1 and CDR2 are MNHNY and SVGAGI (reference sequence). CDR3 length equals 14 residues. V was pared by 0 bases and J by 4 bases, with 0 bases of the junction left unmatched. CDR3 sequence: CASSYSGQGTEAFF. CDR3 bases: TGTGCCAGCAGTTACTCGGGACAGGGCACTGAAGCTTTCTTT.

The CDR3 bases are TGTGCCAGCAGCTTGCACCCCCGGGGAAGGCACACTGAAGCTTTCTTT. Amino acid sequence: CASSLHPRGRHTEAFF. V is TRBV9 and J is TRBJ1-1, with no clear D. Germline V gene data show CDR1 as SGDLS and CDR2 as YYNGEE. The CDR3 covers 16 residues. V dropped 4 bases and J dropped 3 bases, with 19 bases sitting between them.

This sequence joins TRBV4-3 and TRBJ1-3; 7 bases are shared with TRBD1. The germline gives CDR1 LGHNA, CDR2 YSLEER. The length of the CDR3 is 13 residues. V dropped 5 bases and J dropped 8; count of bases not matched to a gene: 6. CDR3 loop: CASSIDRADTIYF. The CDR3 coding sequence is TGCGCCAGCAGCATAGACAGGGCGGACACCATATATTTT.

This clone was detected only once. This chain uses TRBV10-3 with TRBJ1-6; 7 nucleotides agree with TRBD1. Trimming at V came to 10 bases and at J to 6 bases, leaving 6 bases not matched to a gene. This CDR3 has 13 amino acids. Germline V gene lookup returns CDR1 ENHRY and CDR2 SYGVKD. The CDR3 reads CATGQALNSPLHF. As DNA, the CDR3 is TGTGCCACCGGACAGGCCCTTAATTCACCCCTCCACTTT.

V is TRBV6-4 and J is TRBJ1-5; TRBD1 matches at 7 bases. Trimming at V came to 0 bases and at J to 15 bases, leaving 14 bases not matched to a gene. Germline V gene lookup returns CDR1 MRHNA and CDR2 SNTAGT. There are 15 residues in the CDR3. The CDR3 DNA reads TGTGCCAGCAGTGACTCGACAAATGAAGGGGGCCATGGGCATTTT. Residues: CASSDSTNEGGHGHF.

The chain employs TRBV21-1 and TRBJ1-2; the D call in the table, TRBD1, was not verified against the DNA. TRBV21-1 is tagged as a pseudogene. CDR3 length: 18 residues. CDR3 sequence (DNA): TGTGCCAGCAGCAAAGAGTATCGGGTTCGTGGGACAACCTATGGCTACACCTTC. Encoded protein: CASSKEYRVRGTTYGYTF.

This chain links TRBV5-4 with TRBJ2-5, with a tentative D call TRBD2 (6 bases). Germline V gives CDR1 SGHNT, CDR2 YYREEE (reference sequence). Between the trimmed V and J ends, which lost 0 bases and 4 bases, there was a span of 10 bases. CDR3 length: 14 amino acids. The CDR3 coding sequence is TGTGCCAGCAGCTTGGAGGACGGGGGAGAGACCCAGTACTTC. Protein: CASSLEDGGETQYF.

This clone was observed a single time. The CDR3 here is CASSTLSAGGPNYGYTF. DNA of the CDR3: TGTGCCAGTAGTACCCTCTCAGCGGGGGGCCCCAACTATGGCTACACCTTC. The V call is TRBV19, the J call TRBJ1-2, with D perhaps TRBD1 (6 bases). Germline V gives CDR1 LNHDA, CDR2 SQIVND (reference sequence). The CDR3 loop spans 17 amino acids. V lost 4 bases and J lost 2, with 20 bases in between.

The chain recombines TRBV27 with TRBJ1-2, with 9 bases identical to TRBD1. From germline, CDR1 is MNHEY and CDR2 SMNVEV (reference sequence). This CDR3 is built from 14 residues. V gave up 5 bases and J gave up 4 bases; unmatched junction bases: 5. The CDR3 DNA is TGTGCCAGCAGTCGGGACAGGGCGGGCTATGGCTACACCTTC. Its protein product is CASSRDRAGYGYTF.

This rearrangement joins TRBV12-5 to TRBJ1-5; tentative D call: TRBD1 (6 bases). Trimming took off 1 base at V and 0 bases at J, with 16 bases between the two ends. The germline gives CDR1 LGHNT, CDR2 FRNRAP. The CDR3 loop spans 18 amino acids. The CDR3 coding sequence is TGTGCTAGTGGTTTGGGGCTAAAGGGGGAGTATAGCAATCAGCCCCAGCATTTT. Translated, it gives CASGLGLKGEYSNQPQHF.

This clone was seen a single time. The junction does not match germline at one end; this may be a read error. V gene TRBV6-1 combines with J gene TRBJ2-3; TRBD2 agrees at 11 bases. This CDR3 has 16 amino acids. In germline, CDR1 is MNHNS, CDR2 SASEGT. CDR3 nucleotide sequence: TGTGCCAGCAGAGAAGGGACTAGCGGACGCACAGATACGCAGTATTTT. Encoded protein: CASREGTSGRTDTQYF.

The chain has TRBV5-8 and TRBJ2-3; D uncertain. Germline CDR1 SGHTS, CDR2 YDEGEE. V shed 7 bases and J shed 1 base, with 13 bases lying between them. The length of the CDR3 is 14 residues. The CDR3 protein is CASESGQRTDTQYF. For the CDR3, the DNA is TGTGCCAGCGAATCGGGTCAGCGCACAGATACGCAGTATTTT.

The J gene is TRBJ1-4, the V gene TRBV6-5, with D unclear. Germline CDR1 and CDR2: MNHEY and SVGAGI. With 7 bases removed from V and 7 bases from J, the gap between germline ends came to 19 bases. This CDR3 is built from 15 residues. This CDR3 is CASNNLREGGEKLFF. In DNA form, the CDR3 reads TGTGCCAGCAACAACCTTCGGGAGGGAGGTGAAAAACTGTTTTTT.

The chain joins TRBV4-1 to TRBJ2-7, with 10 nucleotides matching TRBD2. J lost 4 bases, V lost 4 bases, and 7 bases had no gene match. From germline, CDR1 is MGHRA and CDR2 YSYEKL. The CDR3 runs 15 residues. CDR3 amino acids: CASSLSAGGPYEQYF. The CDR3 nucleotides read TGCGCCAGCAGCCTTTCAGCGGGGGGGCCTTACGAGCAGTACTTC.

The chain uses TRBV9 and TRBJ2-1, with D uncertain. This CDR3 contains 16 residues. Germline V CDR1 and CDR2: SGDLS, YYNGEE. V lost 0 bases and J lost 4, with 14 bases in between. The CDR3 reads CASSVGARPIYNEQFF. The CDR3, as DNA: TGTGCCAGCAGCGTAGGGGCAAGGCCAATATACAATGAGCAGTTCTTC.

CDR3 nucleotides: TGTGCCAGCAGCCAAGATCCCTCTAGCGGGGGTTACAATGAGCAGTTCTTC. As protein: CASSQDPSSGGYNEQFF. This sequence joins TRBV3-1 (or the pseudogene TRBV3-2) and TRBJ2-1, with 10 bases matching TRBD2. The V gene's germline CDR1 is LGHDT and CDR2 YNNKEL (reference sequence). With V trimmed by 0 bases and J by 4 bases, 6 bases remained unmatched. The length of the CDR3 is 17 residues.

This clone occurred once. The V gene is TRBV5-1, the J gene TRBJ1-2; TRBD1 matches 7 bases. V lost 5 bases and J lost 5; bases outside the gene matches: 12. Germline assignment: CDR1 SGHRS and CDR2 YFSETQ. The CDR3 runs to 15 residues. The CDR3 loop is CASREPGQTLYGYTF. CDR3 sequence (DNA): TGCGCCAGCAGAGAGCCGGGACAGACACTATATGGCTACACCTTC.

V usage is TRBV11-2 and J usage is TRBJ2-3, with D maybe TRBD1 (6 bases). V was pared by 1 base and J by 4 bases, with 12 bases between. Germline V lookup: CDR1 SGHAT, CDR2 FQNNGV. The CDR3 runs 15 residues. As DNA, the CDR3 is TGTGCCAGCAGCTTAGGACTGGGGGCTCCAGATACGCAGTATTTT. Protein: CASSLGLGAPDTQYF.

The J gene is TRBJ2-5, the V gene TRBV5-1; possible D gene TRBD1, 6 bases. The CDR3 runs 13 residues. V shed 5 bases and J shed 5 bases, with 13 bases lying between them. CDR1 SGHRS and CDR2 YFSETQ come from the germline V gene. CDR3 residues: CASRQGGAETQYF. CDR3 bases: TGCGCCAGCAGACAAGGGGGAGCCGAGACCCAGTACTTC.

The chain has TRBV11-2 and TRBJ2-1; D unresolved. With 5 bases removed from V and 1 base from J, the gap between germline ends came to 12 bases. The CDR3 has 15 amino acids. Germline V lookup: CDR1 SGHAT, CDR2 FQNNGV. CDR3 in amino acids: CASSVAVWSYNEQFF. Written as DNA, the CDR3 is TGTGCCAGCAGCGTTGCGGTGTGGTCCTACAATGAGCAGTTCTTC.